The 29 T cell receptor beta chains presented below share a single source sample, sequenced in a study of T cells after yellow fever vaccination. MiXCR, applied by TCRdb to the 5' RACE reads, yields one record per CDR3 protein. In the table there are roughly 500,000 distinct CDR3 sequences, around 21% of which are singletons. The starting material was PBMCs, obtained 15 days after the yellow fever booster vaccination. These receptors all stem from a young man who received the YFV17D yellow fever vaccine.

This clonotype has more than one count but fewer than ten. The V call is TRBV3-1, the J call TRBJ2-1; 7 bases agree with TRBD1. CDR1 is LGHDT and CDR2 is YNNKEL in the germline V gene (reference sequence). V shed 5 bases, J shed 12 bases, and the junction held 10 bases outside the gene matches. This CDR3 contains 13 residues. CDR3 sequence: CASSVHRGLGQFF. CDR3 in DNA: TGTGCCAGCAGCGTGCACAGGGGCCTTGGGCAGTTCTTC.

The chain joins TRBV7-2 to TRBJ2-1; D not resolved. V was pared by 4 bases and J by 6 bases, with 7 bases between. Germline V gene sequence: CDR1 SGHTA, CDR2 FQGNSA. The CDR3 runs to 12 residues. CDR3 in DNA: TGTGCCAGCAGCTCTATAATCAATGAGCAGTTCTTC. It yields the protein CASSSIINEQFF.

The chain employs TRBV5-1 and TRBJ1-4; no definite D call. Trimming took off 3 bases at V and 0 bases at J, with 6 bases between the two ends. The CDR3 is 14 residues long. Germline lookup yields CDR1 SGHRS and CDR2 YFSETQ. CDR3 region: CASSYSATNEKLFF. In nucleotides, the CDR3 is TGCGCCAGCAGCTACAGTGCAACTAATGAAAAACTGTTTTTT.

The rearrangement uses TRBV7-2 and TRBJ2-5; 8 bases fit TRBD1. CDR3 size: 14 residues. With 2 bases clipped from V and 2 bases from J, the junction kept 1 base outside the gene matches. CDR1 SGHTA and CDR2 FQGNSA come from the germline V gene. The CDR3 coding sequence is TGTGCCAGCAGCTTATGGACAGGGCAAGAGACCCAGTACTTC. This codes for CASSLWTGQETQYF.

The CDR3 protein is CASSPSTAKGEQYF. The CDR3 DNA sequence: TGTGCCAGCTCACCTTCAACCGCTAAAGGCGAGCAGTACTTC. This sequence joins TRBV18 and TRBJ2-7, with D hard to call. Germline assignment: CDR1 KGHSH and CDR2 LQKENI. The CDR3 has 14 residues. Trimming shortened V by 3 bases and J by 6 bases, and 15 bases separated the two germline ends.

This clonotype was seen a few times. The J gene is TRBJ2-1, the V gene TRBV29-1; D perhaps matches TRBD2 (6 bases). Trimming shortened V by 1 base and J by 0 bases, and 13 bases separated the two germline ends. The CDR3 covers 16 residues. Per the germline V gene, CDR1 is SQVTM and CDR2 is ANQGSEA. This CDR3 reads CSVEGNGGSSYNEQFF. CDR3 nucleotides: TGCAGCGTTGAAGGGAACGGGGGTAGCTCCTACAATGAGCAGTTCTTC.

This clonotype was seen many times. The chain recombines TRBV6-2 or TRBV6-3 with TRBJ2-7, with D unclear. The CDR3 covers 12 residues. V was pared by 4 bases and J by 2 bases, with 6 bases between. Germline CDR1 is MNHEY and CDR2 is SVGEGT. This CDR3 is CASSLVAYEQYF. The CDR3 DNA reads as TGTGCCAGCAGTTTGGTGGCCTACGAGCAGTACTTC.

The V and J genes are TRBV7-9 and TRBJ2-3; TRBD2 might be the D (6 bases). The CDR3 covers 16 residues. The germline V gene has CDR1 SEHNR and CDR2 FQNEAQ (reference sequence). Trimming removed 4 bases from V and 2 bases from J, with 16 bases in between. The CDR3 is CASSSIRDFNTDTQYF. The CDR3 nucleotides are TGTGCCAGCAGCTCCATCCGGGACTTCAACACAGATACGCAGTATTTT.

This chain links TRBV4-1 with TRBJ2-1; 8 nucleotides match TRBD2. This CDR3 contains 17 residues. Germline V gene sequence: CDR1 MGHRA, CDR2 YSYEKL. With 3 bases clipped from V and 0 bases from J, the junction kept 7 bases outside the gene matches. CDR3 sequence (DNA): TGCGCCAGCAGCCAGACTACTAGCGGTAGCTCCTACAATGAGCAGTTCTTC. The encoded protein is CASSQTTSGSSYNEQFF.

There are a few counts of this clonotype. This chain links TRBV18 with TRBJ1-1; no definite D call. The V and J ends lost 2 bases and 3 bases respectively, with 7 bases between them. CDR3 length equals 13 residues. The germline CDR1 and CDR2 sequences are KGHSH and LQKENI. The CDR3 nucleotides are TGTGCCAGCTCACCAGTCGCAGACACTGAAGCTTTCTTT. Protein sequence: CASSPVADTEAFF.

This clonotype was seen ten or more times. A much more abundant neighbour one base away suggests this may be a read error. The chain combines TRBV7-9 with TRBJ2-5; no definite D call. Germline V gene sequence: CDR1 SEHNR, CDR2 FQNEAQ (reference sequence). With 2 bases removed from V and 7 bases from J, the gap between germline ends came to 5 bases. CDR3 size: 11 residues. The CDR3 nucleotides read TGTGCCAGCAGCTTAAAAGGGACCCAGTACTTC. This translates into CASSLKGTQYF.

This rearrangement joins TRBV20-1 to TRBJ2-7, with D perhaps TRBD2 (5 bases). V was shortened by 3 bases and J by 3 bases, with 9 bases between the two germline ends. The CDR3 sequence is 12 residues long. Germline CDR1 reads DFQATT; CDR2 reads SNEGSKA (reference sequence). The CDR3 reads CSASVDYYEQYF. The CDR3 bases are TGCAGTGCTAGTGTAGACTACTACGAGCAGTACTTC.

The chain is built from TRBV5-4 and TRBJ1-2, with 9 bases matching TRBD1. V lost 4 bases, J lost 4 bases, and 2 bases stayed unmatched. The CDR3 spans 13 residues. The germline CDR1 and CDR2 sequences are SGHNT and YYREEE (reference sequence). For the CDR3, the DNA is TGTGCCAGCAGCGTGGGACAGGGCTATGGCTACACCTTC. Its protein product is CASSVGQGYGYTF. The variable domain in full, completed from reference TRBV5-4 and TRBJ1-2, reads ETGVTQSPTHLIKTRGQQVTLRCSSQSGHNTVSWYQQALGQGPQFIFQYYREEENGRGNFPPRFSGLQFPNYSSELNVNALELDDSALYLCASSVGQGYGYTFGSGTRLTVV.

This clonotype was picked up a small number of times. The chain joins TRBV12-3 or TRBV12-4 to TRBJ2-2; 10 positions agree with TRBD2. The CDR3 contains 13 residues. Germline trimming cut 6 bases from V and 7 bases from J; bases unmatched to any gene: 2. DNA for the CDR3: TGTGCCAGCAGCCGGACTAGCGGCGGGGAGCTGTTTTTT. This translates into CASSRTSGGELFF.

This clonotype showed up just a few times. The chain joins TRBV4-3 to TRBJ2-7, with 12 bases aligning to TRBD2. This CDR3 is built from 15 residues. Germline values: CDR1 LGHNA, CDR2 YSLEER. With V trimmed by 4 bases and J by 3 bases, 4 bases remained unmatched. As DNA, the CDR3 is TGCGCCAGCAGCCGTCGGACTAGCGGGAACTACGAGCAGTACTTC. Protein: CASSRRTSGNYEQYF.

The chain employs TRBV20-1 and TRBJ2-1; 9 bases match TRBD2. The CDR3 is 16 amino acids. Germline-derived CDR1 and CDR2 are DFQATT and SNEGSKA (reference sequence). V trimming: 0 bases; J trimming: 9 bases; junction bases outside the gene matches: 12. CDR3: CSARDLIVVSGSEQFF. In DNA, the CDR3 is TGCAGTGCTAGAGATCTAATCGTTGTTAGCGGGAGTGAGCAGTTCTTC.

The chain carries TRBV20-1 and TRBJ2-5; D is ambiguous. V shed 7 bases and J shed 0 bases, with 15 bases lying between them. The CDR3 sequence is 14 residues long. Germline CDR1 is DFQATT and CDR2 is SNEGSKA (reference sequence). The CDR3 reads CSVPPTVYQETQYF. The CDR3 DNA is TGCAGTGTCCCGCCGACTGTCTACCAAGAGACCCAGTACTTC.

The chain carries TRBV20-1 and TRBJ2-1, with D hard to call. The CDR3 consists of 12 residues. Germline CDR1 reads DFQATT; CDR2 reads SNEGSKA (reference sequence). Trimming removed 6 bases at V and 7 bases at J, with 13 bases between. CDR3 residues: CSAYRVGNEQFF. The CDR3 DNA follows: TGCAGTGCCTATCGGGTCGGGAATGAGCAGTTCTTC.

The CDR3: CASSALGANADTQYF. CDR3 nucleotides: TGTGCCAGCAGCGCCCTGGGAGCGAACGCAGATACGCAGTATTTT. The rearrangement uses TRBV9 and TRBJ2-3; D may be TRBD2 (5 bases). The V gene's germline CDR1 is SGDLS and CDR2 YYNGEE. The CDR3 is 15 residues long. Trimming took 3 bases from V and 4 from J, leaving 15 bases between them.

The chain couples TRBV29-1 to TRBJ2-1; possibly TRBD2 for D (6 bases). The V gene lost 4 bases and the J gene lost 5 bases, with 15 bases spanning the gap. The CDR3 spans 14 residues. CDR1 is SQVTM, CDR2 ANQGSEA, per germline. CDR3 region: CSVVGGANDNEQFF. CDR3 sequence (DNA): TGCAGCGTTGTCGGGGGAGCGAACGACAATGAGCAGTTCTTC.

A few counts support this clonotype. The V and J genes are TRBV20-1 and TRBJ2-4, with D perhaps TRBD2 (6 bases). The V gene's germline CDR1 is DFQATT and CDR2 SNEGSKA (reference sequence). V lost 3 bases and J lost 8, with 11 bases in between. The CDR3 sequence is 12 residues long. The CDR3 DNA reads as TGCAGTGCTAGTATTGGCGGGGACATTCAGTACTTC. Protein product: CSASIGGDIQYF.

This chain connects TRBV6-1 to TRBJ2-3; 8 bases agree with TRBD1. V lost 6 bases, J lost 2 bases, and 10 bases stayed unmatched. Germline V lookup: CDR1 MNHNS, CDR2 SASEGT. This CDR3 region has 16 residues. The CDR3 bases are TGTGCCAGCAGACAAGCCGGGACAGGTAACACAGATACGCAGTATTTT. Its translation is CASRQAGTGNTDTQYF.

The V gene is TRBV10-2, the J gene TRBJ2-3, with 14 bases identical to TRBD2. The V and J ends lost 3 bases and 3 bases, in that order; junction bases with no gene match: 5. The CDR3 extends over 17 amino acids. Germline assignment: CDR1 WSHSY and CDR2 SAAADI. The CDR3 region has the DNA TGCGCCAGCAGTGACCCGACTAGCGGGAGGGCAACAGATACGCAGTATTTT. Amino acids: CASSDPTSGRATDTQYF.

This clonotype was observed a few times. The chain links TRBV5-1 to TRBJ2-1; tentatively, D is TRBD1 or TRBD2 (5 bases each). The CDR3 runs 15 residues. The germline V gene has CDR1 SGHRS and CDR2 YFSETQ. V was trimmed by 5 bases and J by 7 bases, leaving 19 bases between them. In DNA, the CDR3 is TGCGCCAGCAGAGAGGGGACCCTACCGGTAAATGAGCAGTTCTTC. It yields the protein CASREGTLPVNEQFF.

V and J are TRBV15 and TRBJ1-2; no clear D. Trimming shortened V by 0 bases and J by 6 bases, and 17 bases separated the two germline ends. The germline V gene encodes CDR1 LNHNV and CDR2 YYDKDF (reference sequence). The CDR3 runs 16 residues. The CDR3 DNA follows: TGTGCCACCAGCAGAGATTTTGGCACAGAAAAAAATGGCTACACCTTC. Its translation: CATSRDFGTEKNGYTF.

In its sample, this clonotype was seen a few times. The chain couples TRBV12-3 or TRBV12-4 to TRBJ2-3, with 10 bases fitting TRBD2. J lost 1 base, V lost 6 bases, and 10 bases had no gene match. The CDR3 is made up of 17 amino acids. In nucleotides, the CDR3 is TGTGCCAGCAGCCGGCCCCGGACTAGCGGTCGCACAGATACGCAGTATTTT. Protein sequence: CASSRPRTSGRTDTQYF.

The chain couples TRBV29-1 to TRBJ2-7, with TRBD1 identical over 8 bases. CDR1 and CDR2 (germline): SQVTM, ANQGSEA. This CDR3 spans 13 amino acids. Losses at the gene ends were 7 bases for V and 4 bases for J; bases not matched to a gene: 9. CDR3 bases: TGCAGCGCCAGGGGGCAGACGGTGTACGAGCAGTACTTC. Its translation: CSARGQTVYEQYF.

A few counts support this clonotype. The chain combines TRBV11-2 with TRBJ2-4; 8 nucleotides match TRBD1. The CDR3 has 16 residues. The germline CDR1 and CDR2 sequences are SGHAT and FQNNGV. The V gene end was trimmed by 5 bases and the J gene end by 1 base; junction bases not matched to a gene: 7. DNA for the CDR3: TGTGCCAGCAGCCCCATCAGGGGGCAGGCCAAAAACATTCAGTACTTC. Encoded protein: CASSPIRGQAKNIQYF.

This clonotype was counted between two and nine times. V and J are TRBV29-1 and TRBJ2-5; D gene uncertain. CDR3 length: 13 residues. The V gene's germline CDR1 is SQVTM and CDR2 ANQGSEA. Trimming took off 3 bases at V and 3 bases at J, with 11 bases between the two ends. The DNA of the CDR3 is TGCAGCGTTGACCGCAAACCCAAAGAGACCCAGTACTTC. This gives the protein CSVDRKPKETQYF.